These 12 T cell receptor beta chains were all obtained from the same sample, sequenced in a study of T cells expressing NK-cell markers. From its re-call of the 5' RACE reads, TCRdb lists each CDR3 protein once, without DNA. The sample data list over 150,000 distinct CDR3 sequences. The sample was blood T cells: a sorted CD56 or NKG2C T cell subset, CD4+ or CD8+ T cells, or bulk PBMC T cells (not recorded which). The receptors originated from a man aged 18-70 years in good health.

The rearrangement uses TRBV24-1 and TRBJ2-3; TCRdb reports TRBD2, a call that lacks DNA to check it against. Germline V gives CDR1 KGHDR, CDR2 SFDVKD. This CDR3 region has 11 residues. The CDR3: CATRSGDTQYF.

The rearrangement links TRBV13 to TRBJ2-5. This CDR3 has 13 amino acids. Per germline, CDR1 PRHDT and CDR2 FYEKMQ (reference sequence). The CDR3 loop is CASSLRIRETQYF.

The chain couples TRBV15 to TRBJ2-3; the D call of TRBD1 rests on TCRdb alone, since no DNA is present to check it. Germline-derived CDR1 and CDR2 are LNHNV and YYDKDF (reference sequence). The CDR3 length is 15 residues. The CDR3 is CATSGGPGLSDTQYF.

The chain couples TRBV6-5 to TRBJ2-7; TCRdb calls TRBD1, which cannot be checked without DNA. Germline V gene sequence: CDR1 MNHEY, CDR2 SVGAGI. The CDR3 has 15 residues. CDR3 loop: CASSTDRDRGYEQYF.

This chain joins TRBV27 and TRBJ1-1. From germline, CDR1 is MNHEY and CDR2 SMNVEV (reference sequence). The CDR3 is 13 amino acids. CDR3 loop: CASSFAGRNEAFF.

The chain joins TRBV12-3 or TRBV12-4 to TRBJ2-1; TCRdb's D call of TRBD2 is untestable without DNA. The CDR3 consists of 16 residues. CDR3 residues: CASSPRSGGPTNEQFF.

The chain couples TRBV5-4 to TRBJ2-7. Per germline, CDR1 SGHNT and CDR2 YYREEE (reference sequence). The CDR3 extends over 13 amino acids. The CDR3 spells CASSFRGSYEQYF.

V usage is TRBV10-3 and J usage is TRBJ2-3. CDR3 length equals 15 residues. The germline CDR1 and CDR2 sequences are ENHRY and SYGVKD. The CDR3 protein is CAISEWNSSTDTQYF.

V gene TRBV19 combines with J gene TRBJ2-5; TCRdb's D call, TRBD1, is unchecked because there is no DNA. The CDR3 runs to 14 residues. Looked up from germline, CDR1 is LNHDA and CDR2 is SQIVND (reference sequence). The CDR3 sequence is CASSPGGEIETQYF. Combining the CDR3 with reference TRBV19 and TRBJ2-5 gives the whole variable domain DGGITQSPKYLFRKEGQNVTLSCEQNLNHDAMYWYRQDPGQGLRLIYYSQIVNDFQKGDIAEGYSVSREKKESFPLTVTSAQKNPTAFYLCASSPGGEIETQYFGPGTRLLVL.

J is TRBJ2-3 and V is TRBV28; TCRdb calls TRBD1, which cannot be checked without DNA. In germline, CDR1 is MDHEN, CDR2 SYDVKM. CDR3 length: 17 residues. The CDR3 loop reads CASSFKTEGDGTDTQYF.

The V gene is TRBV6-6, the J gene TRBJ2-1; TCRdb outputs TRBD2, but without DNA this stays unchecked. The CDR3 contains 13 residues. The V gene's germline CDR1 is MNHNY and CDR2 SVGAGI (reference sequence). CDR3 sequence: CASGSGLNNEQFF.

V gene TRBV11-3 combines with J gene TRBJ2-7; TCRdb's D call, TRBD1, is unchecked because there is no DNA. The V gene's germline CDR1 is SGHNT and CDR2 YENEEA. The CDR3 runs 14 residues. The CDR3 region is CASSHRDRVNEQYF.